The sequence of this TCR beta chain was determined in a study of cytomegalovirus exposure and HLA in healthy donors. Across the whole study: The Caucasian-associated ancestry cluster held about 80% of 398 genotyped donors.

PCR involved 60 Vbeta and 13 Jbeta primers. Produced via immunoSEQ multiplex PCR; TCRdb's table is partial and in-frame only. The sample data list 50,000 to 70,000 clones. V lost 4 bases and J 3 bases, leaving 12 bases between the germline ends. Germline V gives CDR1 SGHNT, CDR2 YENEEA. The CDR3 is made up of 14 amino acids. This sequence originates from a woman between 18 and 29 years old in good health and CMV-seronegative. The chain carries TRBV11-3 and TRBJ2-5; D might be TRBD2 (6 bases). The sample was PBMCs. In DNA form, the CDR3 reads TGTGCCAGCAGCTGGAGGGACCTGGAAGAGACCCAGTACTTC. Its translation is CASSWRDLEETQYF.